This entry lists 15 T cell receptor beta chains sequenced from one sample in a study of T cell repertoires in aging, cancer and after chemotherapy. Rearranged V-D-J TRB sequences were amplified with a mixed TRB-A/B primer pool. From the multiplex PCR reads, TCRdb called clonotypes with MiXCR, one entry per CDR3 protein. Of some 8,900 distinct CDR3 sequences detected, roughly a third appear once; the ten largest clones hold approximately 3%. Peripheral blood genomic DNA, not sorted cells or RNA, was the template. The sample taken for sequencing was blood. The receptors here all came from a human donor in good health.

In DNA, the CDR3 is TGTGCCAGCTCAAGTCGAAGTAGCGATGAGCAGTTCTTC. This translates into CASSSRSSDEQFF. The V gene is TRBV6-2 or TRBV6-3, the J gene TRBJ2-1; weak D call: TRBD2 (5 bases). In germline, CDR1 is MNHEY, CDR2 SVGEGT. V was clipped by 8 bases and J by 8 bases, with 16 bases between them. This CDR3 has 13 amino acids.

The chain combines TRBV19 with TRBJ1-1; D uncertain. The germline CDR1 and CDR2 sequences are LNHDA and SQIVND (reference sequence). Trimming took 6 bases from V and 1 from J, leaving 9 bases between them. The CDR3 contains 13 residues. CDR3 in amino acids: CASSLNRNTEAFF. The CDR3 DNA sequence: TGTGCCAGTAGCCTAAATCGGAACACTGAAGCTTTCTTT.

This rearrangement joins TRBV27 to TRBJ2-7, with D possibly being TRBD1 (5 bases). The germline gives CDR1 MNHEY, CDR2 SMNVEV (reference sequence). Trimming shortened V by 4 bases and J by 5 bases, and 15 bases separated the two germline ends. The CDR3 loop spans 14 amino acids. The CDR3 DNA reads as TGTGCCAGCAGTTGGGGTCAGGGTTTCAACGAGCAGTACTTC. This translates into CASSWGQGFNEQYF.

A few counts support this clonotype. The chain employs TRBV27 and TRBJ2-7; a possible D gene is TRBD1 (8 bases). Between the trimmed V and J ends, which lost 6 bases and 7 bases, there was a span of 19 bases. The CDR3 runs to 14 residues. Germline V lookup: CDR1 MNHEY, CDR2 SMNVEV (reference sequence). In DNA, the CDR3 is TGTGCCAGCAGAACAGGGGGGGGGTACTGGGAGCAGTACTTC. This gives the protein CASRTGGGYWEQYF.

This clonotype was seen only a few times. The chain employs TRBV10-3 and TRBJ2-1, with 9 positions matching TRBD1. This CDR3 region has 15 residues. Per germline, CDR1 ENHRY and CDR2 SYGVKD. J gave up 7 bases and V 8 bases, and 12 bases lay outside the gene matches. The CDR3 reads CAIRGQGVEVNEQFF. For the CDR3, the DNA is TGTGCCATCCGGGGACAGGGTGTGGAAGTAAATGAGCAGTTCTTC.

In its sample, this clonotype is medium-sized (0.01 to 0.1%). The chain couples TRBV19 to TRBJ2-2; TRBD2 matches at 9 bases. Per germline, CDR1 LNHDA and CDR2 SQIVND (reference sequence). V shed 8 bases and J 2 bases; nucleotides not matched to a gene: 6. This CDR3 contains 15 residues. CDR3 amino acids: CASASGNHNTGELFF. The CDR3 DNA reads TGTGCCAGTGCTAGCGGGAACCATAACACCGGGGAGCTGTTTTTT.

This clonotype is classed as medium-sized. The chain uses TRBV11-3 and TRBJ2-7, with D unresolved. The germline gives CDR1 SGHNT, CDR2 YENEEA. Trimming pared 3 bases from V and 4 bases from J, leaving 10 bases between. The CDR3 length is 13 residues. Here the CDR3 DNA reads TGTGCCAGCAGCTTGGCAGGCTCTTACGAGCAGTACTTC. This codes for CASSLAGSYEQYF. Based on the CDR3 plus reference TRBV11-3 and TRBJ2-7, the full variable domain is EAGVVQSPRYKIIEKKQPVAFWCNPISGHNTLYWYLQNLGQGPELLIRYENEEAVDDSQLPKDRFSAERLKGVDSTLKIQPAELGDSAVYLCASSLAGSYEQYFGPGTRLTVT.

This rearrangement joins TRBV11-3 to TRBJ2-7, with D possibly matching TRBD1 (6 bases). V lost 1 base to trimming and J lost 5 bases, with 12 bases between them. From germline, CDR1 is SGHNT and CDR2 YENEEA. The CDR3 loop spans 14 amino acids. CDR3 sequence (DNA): TGTGCCAGCAGCTTAGGGGCAGGGGCGGACGAGCAGTACTTC. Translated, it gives CASSLGAGADEQYF.

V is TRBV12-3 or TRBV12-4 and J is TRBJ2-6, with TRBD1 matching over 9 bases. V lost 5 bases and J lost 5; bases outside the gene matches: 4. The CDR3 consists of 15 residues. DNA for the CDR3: TGTGCCAGCAGTAAACAGGGGGCACGGGCCAACGTCCTGACTTTC. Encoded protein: CASSKQGARANVLTF.

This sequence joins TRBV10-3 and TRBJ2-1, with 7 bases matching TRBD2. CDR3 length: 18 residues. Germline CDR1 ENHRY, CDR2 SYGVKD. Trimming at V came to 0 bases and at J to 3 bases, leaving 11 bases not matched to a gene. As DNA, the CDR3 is TGTGCCATCAGTGAGTCGGCAGTGGCTAGCGGAGACTACAATGAGCAGTTCTTC. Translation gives CAISESAVASGDYNEQFF.

CDR3 in DNA: TGCGCCAGCAGCTTGGATCCAGCGGGGGTAGCAGATACGCAGTATTTT. This translates into CASSLDPAGVADTQYF. The chain joins TRBV5-1 to TRBJ2-3; TRBD2 aligns across 8 bases. The trim removed 0 bases at V and 4 bases at J, leaving 7 bases unmatched. CDR1 SGHRS and CDR2 YFSETQ come from the germline V gene. The CDR3 contains 16 residues.

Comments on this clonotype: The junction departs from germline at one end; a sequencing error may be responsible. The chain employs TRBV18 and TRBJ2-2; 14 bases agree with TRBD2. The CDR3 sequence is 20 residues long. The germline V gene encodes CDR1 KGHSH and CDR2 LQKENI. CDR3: CAISPQGLAGVVANTGELFF. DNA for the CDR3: TGTGCCATCTCACCCCAGGGACTAGCGGGGGTTGTCGCGAACACCGGGGAGCTGTTTTTT.

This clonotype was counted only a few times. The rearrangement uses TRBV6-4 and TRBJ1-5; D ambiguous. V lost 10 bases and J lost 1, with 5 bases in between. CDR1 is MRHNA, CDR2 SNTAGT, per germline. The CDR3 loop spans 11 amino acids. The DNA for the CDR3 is TGTGCCACCTGGAGCAATCAGCCCCAGCATTTT. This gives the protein CATWSNQPQHF.

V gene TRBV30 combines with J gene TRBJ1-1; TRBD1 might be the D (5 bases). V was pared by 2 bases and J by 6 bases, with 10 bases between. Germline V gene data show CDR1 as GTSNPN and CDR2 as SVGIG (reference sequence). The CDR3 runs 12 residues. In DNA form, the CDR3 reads TGTGCCTGGAGTTCCCTGGGGGCTGAAGCTTTCTTT. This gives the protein CAWSSLGAEAFF.

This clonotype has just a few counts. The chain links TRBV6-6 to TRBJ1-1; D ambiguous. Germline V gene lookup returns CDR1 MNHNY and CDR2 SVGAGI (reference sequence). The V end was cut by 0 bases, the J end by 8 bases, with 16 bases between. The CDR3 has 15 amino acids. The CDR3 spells CASSYSRAGPKEAFF. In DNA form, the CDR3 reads TGTGCCAGCAGTTACTCGAGGGCAGGCCCCAAAGAAGCTTTCTTT.